This TCR beta chain was captured by sequencing in a study of blood T cell repertoires in COVID-19. At the level of the study: Acute and convalescent COVID-19 specimens originated in the United States, Italy and Spain. The analysed material was cDNA or gDNA that came from T cells, B-cell-depleted T cells, or PBMCs.

In the authors' workflow: Estimation of nucleated cell counts relied on the amplification of reference gene primers. Libraries were prepared by immunoSEQ multiplex PCR; TCRdb keeps only in-frame clonotypes and omits some of them. V and J calls and clone size come straight from that table; D and trimming were deduced from the DNA. The sample contains about 280,000 clones, roughly 89% of which appear only once. The germline gives CDR1 KGHSH, CDR2 LQKENI. CDR3 size: 15 residues. V lost 3 bases and J lost 0; bases outside the gene matches: 4. This TCR derives from a woman in her thirties with active or convalescent COVID-19. Sample: peripheral blood. V and J are TRBV18 and TRBJ2-5; 7 positions agree with TRBD2. The CDR3 DNA sequence: TGTGCCAGCTCACCTACCGGGGGGTACCAAGAGACCCAGTACTTC. Its translation: CASSPTGGYQETQYF.